One and the same sample provided the 28 T cell receptor beta chains below, sequenced in a study of blood T cell repertoires in COVID-19. TCRdb's table, derived via immunoSEQ multiplex PCR, lists solely in-frame clones and lacks some. The data hold approximately 100,000 clones, with roughly nine tenths observed a single time. What was sequenced was peripheral blood. Receptor source: a human donor in a cohort sampled during active COVID-19.

This chain joins TRBV4-1 and TRBJ1-1; 7 positions agree with TRBD1. The V and J ends lost 4 bases and 1 base, in that order; junction bases with no gene match: 6. Germline values: CDR1 MGHRA, CDR2 YSYEKL. This CDR3 contains 15 residues. The CDR3 region has the DNA TGCGCCAGCAGCCGAACTGACAGGGCGAACACTGAAGCTTTCTTT. It codes for CASSRTDRANTEAFF.

The V call is TRBV6-2 or TRBV6-3, the J call TRBJ2-7, with 7 bases identical to TRBD2. There are 13 residues in the CDR3. From germline, CDR1 is MNHEY and CDR2 SVGEGT. The V gene end was trimmed by 3 bases and the J gene end by 11 bases; junction bases not matched to a gene: 10. In DNA form, the CDR3 reads TGTGCCAGCAGTTATGGTCCCCTAGCGGCGAAGTACTTC. This gives the protein CASSYGPLAAKYF.

V is TRBV6-5 and J is TRBJ1-1; the D is unclear. The germline V and J ends were trimmed by 8 bases and 4 bases, with 5 bases remaining between them. Germline V CDR1 and CDR2: MNHEY, SVGAGI. The CDR3 is 10 residues long. The CDR3 bases are TGTGCCAGCGGCACCACTGAAGCTTTCTTT. Its protein product is CASGTTEAFF.

The chain carries TRBV5-1 and TRBJ2-7, with 8 bases aligning to TRBD1. In germline, CDR1 is SGHRS, CDR2 YFSETQ. V gave up 6 bases and J gave up 3 bases; unmatched junction bases: 11. CDR3 length: 15 residues. The CDR3 region has the DNA TGCGCCAGCACCCCGCTCGGACAGGGCGGCTACGAGCAGTACTTC. This sequence encodes CASTPLGQGGYEQYF.

The rearrangement links TRBV7-6 to TRBJ2-7; a possible D gene is TRBD2 (5 bases). There are 12 residues in the CDR3. The V and J ends lost 2 bases and 6 bases respectively, with 8 bases between them. Per germline, CDR1 SGHVS and CDR2 FNYEAQ. The CDR3 reads CASSLKGAEQYF. DNA of the CDR3: TGTGCCAGCAGCTTAAAGGGAGCCGAGCAGTACTTC. The whole variable domain, remainder taken from reference TRBV7-6 and TRBJ2-7, is GAGVSQSPRYKVTKRGQDVALRCDPISGHVSLYWYRQALGQGPEFLTYFNYEAQQDKSGLPNDRFSAERPEGSISTLTIQRTEQRDSAMYRCASSLKGAEQYFGPGTRLTVT.

The chain recombines TRBV4-3 with TRBJ2-1, with D possibly TRBD2 on 6 matching bases. Trimming took off 5 bases at V and 7 bases at J, with 18 bases between the two ends. In germline, CDR1 is LGHNA, CDR2 YSLEER. The CDR3 covers 15 residues. CDR3 coding DNA: TGCGCCAGCAGCAAAGGCAGCGGGTGGGGGAATGAGCAGTTCTTC. Translated, it gives CASSKGSGWGNEQFF.

The chain is built from TRBV6-6 and TRBJ2-6; TRBD1 might be the D (6 bases). From germline, CDR1 is MNHNY and CDR2 SVGAGI (reference sequence). The CDR3 spans 20 residues. V lost 5 bases to trimming and J lost 2 bases, with 25 bases between them. Written as DNA, the CDR3 is TGTGCCAGCAGTCCCACGCGATGGACAGATCTGAAAACTGGGGCCAACGTCCTGACTTTC. Protein product: CASSPTRWTDLKTGANVLTF.

Written as DNA, the CDR3 is TGTGCCAGTAGTAAGCCAGGTTCGGGCAATCAGCCCCAGCATTTT. This gives the protein CASSKPGSGNQPQHF. The V and J genes are TRBV19 and TRBJ1-5; D call uncertain. CDR3 length: 15 residues. Germline CDR1 is LNHDA and CDR2 is SQIVND (reference sequence). V shed 4 bases and J shed 2 bases, with 12 bases lying between them.

Written as DNA, the CDR3 is TGTGCCAGCAGCTTGTTGCGGGACAGGGGAAGATTCACTGAAGCTTTCTTT. Its protein is CASSLLRDRGRFTEAFF. V usage is TRBV7-8 and J usage is TRBJ1-1, with TRBD1 identical over 10 bases. With V trimmed by 3 bases and J by 4 bases, 11 bases remained unmatched. Germline loops: CDR1 SGHVS, CDR2 FQNEAQ. CDR3 length: 17 residues.

The chain recombines TRBV7-6 with TRBJ1-5; 7 bases align to TRBD1. CDR1 and CDR2 (germline): SGHVS, FNYEAQ. This CDR3 is built from 14 residues. Trimming took 10 bases from V and 9 from J; bases not matched to a gene: 15. The CDR3 DNA is TGTGCCACAGGGGGGATTGAATTTGGAGGGCCCCAGCATTTT. This translates into CATGGIEFGGPQHF.

The rearrangement joins TRBV11-1 to TRBJ1-3; 7 bases line up with TRBD1. Germline V gene sequence: CDR1 SGHAT, CDR2 FQDESV (reference sequence). This CDR3 is built from 16 residues. The V and J ends lost 4 bases and 0 bases, in that order; junction bases with no gene match: 6. DNA of the CDR3: TGTGCCAGCAGCTCTTGGGACAGTGCCTCTGGAAACACCATATATTTT. Translation: CASSSWDSASGNTIYF.

This chain connects TRBV6-5 to TRBJ2-1; perhaps TRBD1 as D (6 bases). Germline lookup yields CDR1 MNHEY and CDR2 SVGAGI. The CDR3 is 14 amino acids. The V end lost 6 bases, the J end lost 7 bases, and 16 bases lay between the germline ends. CDR3 sequence: CASRISGAANEQFF. CDR3 in DNA: TGTGCCAGCAGAATTTCAGGGGCCGCGAATGAGCAGTTCTTC.

The chain combines TRBV3-1 (or the pseudogene TRBV3-2) with TRBJ2-3; D uncertain. CDR3 length equals 16 residues. Germline V gives CDR1 LGHDT, CDR2 YNNKEL (reference sequence). Trimming stripped 0 bases from V and 2 bases from J, with 12 bases between. CDR3 loop: CASSQDLGRYTDTQYF. The DNA of the CDR3 is TGTGCCAGCAGCCAAGATTTGGGCAGGTACACAGATACGCAGTATTTT.

The chain carries TRBV6-6 and TRBJ1-5; no clear D. The CDR3 spans 12 residues. CDR1 and CDR2 (germline): MNHNY, SVGAGI (reference sequence). The germline V and J ends were trimmed by 6 bases and 4 bases, with 7 bases remaining between them. Here the CDR3 reads CASSPHNQPQHF. DNA for the CDR3: TGTGCCAGCAGCCCACATAATCAGCCCCAGCATTTT.

This chain connects TRBV5-4 to TRBJ1-2; 7 bases are a match to TRBD1. The V gene's germline CDR1 is SGHNT and CDR2 YYREEE (reference sequence). V shed 4 bases and J 8 bases; nucleotides not matched to a gene: 8. This CDR3 is built from 13 residues. The CDR3 DNA follows: TGTGCCAGCAGCCTAGACAGGGTAGAAGGCTACACCTTC. Encoded protein: CASSLDRVEGYTF.

The chain links TRBV6-2 or TRBV6-3 to TRBJ2-5; 9 positions match TRBD1. The ends lost 2 bases at V and 1 base at J; junction bases unmatched: 8. The CDR3 totals 17 residues. Germline CDR1 MNHEY, CDR2 SVGEGT. The CDR3 DNA reads as TGTGCCAGCAGTTACCACGGGACAGGGTCAATCCAAGAGACCCAGTACTTC. Its translation: CASSYHGTGSIQETQYF.

The chain uses TRBV24-1 and TRBJ1-5; a possible D gene is TRBD1 (6 bases). The V end lost 4 bases, the J end lost 3 bases, and 9 bases lay between the germline ends. There are 14 residues in the CDR3. Germline assignment: CDR1 KGHDR and CDR2 SFDVKD. As DNA, the CDR3 is TGTGCCACCAGTGACGGACAGCCCAATCAGCCCCAGCATTTT. Its translation: CATSDGQPNQPQHF.

V is TRBV5-4 and J is TRBJ2-1; 7 bases fit TRBD1. There are 13 residues in the CDR3. Trimming cost V 3 bases and J 3 bases; bases outside gene matches: 0. Germline-derived CDR1 and CDR2 are SGHNT and YYREEE (reference sequence). For the CDR3, the DNA is TGTGCCAGCAGCTGGGACAGCTACAATGAGCAGTTCTTC. Translation gives CASSWDSYNEQFF.

V and J are TRBV6-1 and TRBJ2-5; TRBD2 matches at 7 bases. J was trimmed by 5 bases and V by 3 bases; bases with no gene match: 6. The CDR3 length is 14 residues. Germline V gene data show CDR1 as MNHNS and CDR2 as SASEGT. The CDR3 is CASSEIAGVETQYF. The CDR3 DNA is TGTGCCAGCAGTGAGATTGCGGGGGTGGAGACCCAGTACTTC.

In nucleotides, the CDR3 is TGTGCCAGCAGCTCCCCGGGCTACGAGCAGTACTTC. Its protein product is CASSSPGYEQYF. This chain uses TRBV11-2 with TRBJ2-7; D is undetermined. The V and J ends lost 4 bases and 3 bases respectively, with 7 bases between them. This CDR3 comprises 12 residues. CDR1 SGHAT and CDR2 FQNNGV come from the germline V gene. Looking up the rest from reference TRBV11-2 and TRBJ2-7 gives the full variable domain: EAGVAQSPRYKIIEKRQSVAFWCNPISGHATLYWYQQILGQGPKLLIQFQNNGVVDDSQLPKDRFSAERLKGVDSTLKIQPAKLEDSAVYLCASSSPGYEQYFGPGTRLTVT.

The chain's CDR3 is CASSYGQGDGYTF. The CDR3 DNA reads as TGTGCCAGCAGTTACGGACAGGGAGATGGCTACACCTTC. The chain uses TRBV5-8 and TRBJ1-2; 8 bases align to TRBD1. The CDR3 contains 13 residues. Germline-derived CDR1 and CDR2 are SGHTS and YDEGEE. J gave up 6 bases and V 5 bases, and 6 bases lay outside the gene matches.

A word on this clone: The junction departs from the called germline gene at one end, perhaps through a read error. The J gene is TRBJ1-2, the V gene TRBV13, with D perhaps matching TRBD1 (5 bases). The CDR3 totals 13 residues. In germline, CDR1 is PRHDT, CDR2 FYEKMQ (reference sequence). The chain's CDR3 is CASSLGTVDGYTF. CDR3 in DNA: TGTGCCAGCAGCCTAGGGACTGTCGATGGCTACACCTTC.

A single count supports this clone. The gene calls are TRBV5-8 and TRBJ2-1, with a weak D call TRBD2 (7 bases). V was pared by 7 bases and J by 0 bases, with 17 bases between. The CDR3 is made up of 16 amino acids. Looked up from germline, CDR1 is SGHTS and CDR2 is YDEGEE. For the CDR3, the DNA is TGTGCCAGCCCTAGAGGGGGGGAGTACTCCTACAATGAGCAGTTCTTC. Amino acids: CASPRGGEYSYNEQFF.

The chain recombines TRBV7-2 with TRBJ2-7; possible D gene TRBD2, 5 bases. V was pared by 5 bases and J by 4 bases, with 18 bases between. The CDR3 is 15 amino acids. In germline, CDR1 is SGHTA, CDR2 FQGNSA. In DNA form, the CDR3 reads TGTGCCAGCAGCATAAAAGGAGGCAGAGATTACGAGCAGTACTTC. This encodes CASSIKGGRDYEQYF.

V and J are TRBV19 and TRBJ1-1; D ambiguous. V lost 0 bases, J lost 11 bases, and 19 bases lay in between. CDR3 length equals 15 residues. Germline loops: CDR1 LNHDA, CDR2 SQIVND (reference sequence). The DNA of the CDR3 is TGTGCCAGTAGTATAGAATCTTCTAGGTTCGGTACGGCTTTCTTT. It codes for CASSIESSRFGTAFF. The full variable domain, rest sourced from reference TRBV19 and TRBJ1-1, is DGGITQSPKYLFRKEGQNVTLSCEQNLNHDAMYWYRQDPGQGLRLIYYSQIVNDFQKGDIAEGYSVSREKKESFPLTVTSAQKNPTAFYLCASSIESSRFGTAFFGQGTRLTVV.

The chain joins TRBV4-2 to TRBJ2-2; D not certain. Trimming left V 2 bases short and J 6 bases short, with 10 bases between. This CDR3 comprises 14 residues. Germline V gives CDR1 LGHNA, CDR2 YNFKEQ. The CDR3 DNA sequence: TGTGCCAGCAGCCAAAGCGTCACCGCCGGGGAGCTGTTTTTT. It yields the protein CASSQSVTAGELFF.

CDR3 coding DNA: TGTGCCAGCAGCCCAGGACCGAACAGGGGGCGGCCCACCGGGGAGCTGTTTTTT. It encodes CASSPGPNRGRPTGELFF. The genes are TRBV11-2 and TRBJ2-2; 9 bases are shared with TRBD1. This CDR3 spans 18 amino acids. Germline V gives CDR1 SGHAT, CDR2 FQNNGV. V shed 5 bases and J 4 bases; nucleotides not matched to a gene: 14.

The chain recombines TRBV19 with TRBJ2-1, with 11 bases aligning to TRBD2. This CDR3 has 15 amino acids. Germline V CDR1 and CDR2: LNHDA, SQIVND (reference sequence). J lost 4 bases, V lost 3 bases, and 2 bases had no gene match. DNA for the CDR3: TGTGCCAGTAGTATGGGACTAGCGGCTTACAATGAGCAGTTCTTC. Translating gives CASSMGLAAYNEQFF.